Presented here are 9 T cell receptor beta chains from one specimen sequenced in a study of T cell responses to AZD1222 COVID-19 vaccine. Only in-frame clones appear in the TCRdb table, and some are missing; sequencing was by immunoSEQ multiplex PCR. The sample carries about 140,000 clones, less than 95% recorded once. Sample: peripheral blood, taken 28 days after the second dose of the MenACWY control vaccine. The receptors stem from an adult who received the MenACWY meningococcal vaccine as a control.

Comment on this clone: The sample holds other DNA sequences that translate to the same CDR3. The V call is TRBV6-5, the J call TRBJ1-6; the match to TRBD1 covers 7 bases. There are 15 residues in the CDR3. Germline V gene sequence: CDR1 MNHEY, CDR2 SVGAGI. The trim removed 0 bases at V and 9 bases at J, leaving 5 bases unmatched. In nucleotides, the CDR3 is TGTGCCAGCAGTTACTCGGGTCAGGGGGGTTCACCCCTCCACTTT. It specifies CASSYSGQGGSPLHF.

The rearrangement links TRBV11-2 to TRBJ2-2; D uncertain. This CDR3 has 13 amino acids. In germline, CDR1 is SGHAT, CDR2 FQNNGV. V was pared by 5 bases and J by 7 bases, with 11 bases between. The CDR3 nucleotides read TGTGCCAGCAGCCCCCGGTTCGGCGGGGAGCTGTTTTTT. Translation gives CASSPRFGGELFF.

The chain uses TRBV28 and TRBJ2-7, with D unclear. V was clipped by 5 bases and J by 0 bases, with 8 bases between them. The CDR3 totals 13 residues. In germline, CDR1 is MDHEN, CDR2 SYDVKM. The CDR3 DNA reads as TGTGCCAGCAGTCTAACGCTCTCCTACGAGCAGTACTTC. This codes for CASSLTLSYEQYF.

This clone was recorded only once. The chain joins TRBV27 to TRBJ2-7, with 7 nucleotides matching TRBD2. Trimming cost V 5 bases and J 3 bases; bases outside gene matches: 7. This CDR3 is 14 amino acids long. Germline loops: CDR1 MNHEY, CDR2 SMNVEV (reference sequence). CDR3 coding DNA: TGTGCCAGCAGTCCTGGTAGCGGGCACTACGAGCAGTACTTC. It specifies CASSPGSGHYEQYF.

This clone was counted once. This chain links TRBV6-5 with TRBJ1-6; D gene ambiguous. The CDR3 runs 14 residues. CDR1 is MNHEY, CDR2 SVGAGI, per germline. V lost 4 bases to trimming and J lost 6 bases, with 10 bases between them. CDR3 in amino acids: CASSSPRGNSPLHF. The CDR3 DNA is TGTGCCAGCAGTTCACCCCGGGGTAATTCACCCCTCCACTTT.

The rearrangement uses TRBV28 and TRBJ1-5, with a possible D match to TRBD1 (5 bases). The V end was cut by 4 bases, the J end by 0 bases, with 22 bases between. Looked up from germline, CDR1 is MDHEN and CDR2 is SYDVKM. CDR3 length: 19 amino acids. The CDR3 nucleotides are TGTGCCAGCAGTTCCCCAATACATCAGGGAGAACTTAGCAATCAGCCCCAGCATTTT. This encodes CASSSPIHQGELSNQPQHF.

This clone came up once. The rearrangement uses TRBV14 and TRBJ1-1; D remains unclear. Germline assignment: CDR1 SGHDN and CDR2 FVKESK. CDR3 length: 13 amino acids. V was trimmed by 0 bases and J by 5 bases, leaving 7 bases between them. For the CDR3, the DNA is TGTGCCAGCAGCCAAGAACTCCAAACTGAAGCTTTCTTT. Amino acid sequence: CASSQELQTEAFF.

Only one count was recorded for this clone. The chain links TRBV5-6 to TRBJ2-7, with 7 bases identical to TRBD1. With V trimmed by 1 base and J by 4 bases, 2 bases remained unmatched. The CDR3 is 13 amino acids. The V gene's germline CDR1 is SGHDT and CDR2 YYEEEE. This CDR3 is CASSLRDSYEQYF. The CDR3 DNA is TGTGCCAGCAGCTTGAGGGACAGTTACGAGCAGTACTTC.

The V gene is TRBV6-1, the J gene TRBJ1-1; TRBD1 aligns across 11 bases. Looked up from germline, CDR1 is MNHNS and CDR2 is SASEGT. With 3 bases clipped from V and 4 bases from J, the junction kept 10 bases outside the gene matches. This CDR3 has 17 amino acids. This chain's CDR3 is CASSENPWGTGGTEAFF. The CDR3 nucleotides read TGTGCCAGCAGTGAGAACCCCTGGGGGACAGGGGGCACTGAAGCTTTCTTT.